This T cell receptor beta chain stems from a study of T cell repertoires in cytomegalovirus infection. TCRdb recomputed calls from the reads with MiXCR, one row per CDR3 protein. Among more than 400,000 distinct CDR3 sequences, 26% were seen once, and the ten largest hold less than 15%. The CDR3 runs 11 residues. Germline V gene sequence: CDR1 SQVTM, CDR2 ANQGSEA. The V and J ends lost 8 bases and 5 bases, in that order; junction bases with no gene match: 5. This chain joins TRBV29-1 and TRBJ1-1, with TRBD1 identical over 7 bases. The sequence was collected from a human donor in good health (CMV status not recorded). Some clones in this sample may be carry-over from other donors' samples. Sequencing was carried out using PBMCs. CDR3 loop: CSILDRTEAFF. In DNA, the CDR3 is TGCAGCATCCTGGACAGGACTGAAGCTTTCTTT.